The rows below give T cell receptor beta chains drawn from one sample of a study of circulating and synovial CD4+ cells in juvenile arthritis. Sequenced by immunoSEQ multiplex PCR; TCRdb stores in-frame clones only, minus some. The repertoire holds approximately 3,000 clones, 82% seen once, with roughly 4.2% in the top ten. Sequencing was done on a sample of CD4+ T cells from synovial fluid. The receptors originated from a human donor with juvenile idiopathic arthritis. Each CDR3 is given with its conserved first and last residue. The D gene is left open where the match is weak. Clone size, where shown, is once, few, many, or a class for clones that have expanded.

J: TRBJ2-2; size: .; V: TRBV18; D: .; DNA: TGTGCCAGCTCACCGAAACAGGATTTCACCGGGGAGCTGTTTTTT; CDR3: CASSPKQDFTGELFF
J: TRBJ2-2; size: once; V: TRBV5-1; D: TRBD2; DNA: TGCGCCAGCAGCTTGGCTAGCGGGGGGGCCGACACCGGGGAGCTGTTTTTT; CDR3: CASSLASGGADTGELFF
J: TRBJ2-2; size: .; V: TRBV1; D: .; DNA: TGCACCAGCAGCTTACACCAACGGGACACCGGGGAGCTGTTTTTT; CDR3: CTSSLHQRDTGELFF
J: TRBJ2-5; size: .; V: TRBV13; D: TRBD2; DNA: TGTGCCAGCAGCTTAAGGGGCGGGGGATCCGAAGAGACCCAGTACTTC; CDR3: CASSLRGGGSEETQYF
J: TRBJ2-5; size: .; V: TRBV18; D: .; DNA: TGTGCCAGCTCACTAAGGAGGACAGAAGAGACCCAGTACTTC; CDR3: CASSLRRTEETQYF
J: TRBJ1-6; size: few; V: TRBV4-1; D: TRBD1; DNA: TGCGCCAGCAGCCCCGATCTTGACAGGGGCAATTCACCCCTCCACTTT; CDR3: CASSPDLDRGNSPLHF
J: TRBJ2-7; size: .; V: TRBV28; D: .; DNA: TGTGCCAGCAGTTCTTACTACGAGCAGTACTTC; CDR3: CASSSYYEQYF
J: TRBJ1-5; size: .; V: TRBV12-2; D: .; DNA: TGTGCAAGTCGCTTAACGACAGGGGGCATCGATCAGCCCCAGCATTTT; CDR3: CASRLTTGGIDQPQHF
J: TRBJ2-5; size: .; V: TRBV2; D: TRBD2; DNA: TGTGCCAGCTGTCGGACTAGCGGGAGAATCCAAGAGACCCAGTACTTC; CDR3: CASCRTSGRIQETQYF
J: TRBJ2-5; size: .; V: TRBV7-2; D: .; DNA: TGTGCCAGCAGCTACAGGACGCAAGAGACCCAGTACTTC; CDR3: CASSYRTQETQYF
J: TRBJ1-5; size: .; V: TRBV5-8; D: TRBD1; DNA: TGTGCCAGCAGGGGTGACAGGGCTGGCCAGCCCCAGCATTTT; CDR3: CASRGDRAGQPQHF
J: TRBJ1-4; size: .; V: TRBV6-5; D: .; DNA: TGTGCCAGCAGTTACTCCCGGGTCAATGAAAAACTGTTTTTT; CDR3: CASSYSRVNEKLFF
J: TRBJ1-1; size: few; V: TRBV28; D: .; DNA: TGTGCCAGCAAGTTTTTAGAGTTTGAAGCTTTCTTT; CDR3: CASKFLEFEAFF
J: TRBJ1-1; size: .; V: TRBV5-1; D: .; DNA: TGCGCCAGCAGCTTGGGGAGGGCAGTGAACACTGAAGCTTTCTTT; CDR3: CASSLGRAVNTEAFF
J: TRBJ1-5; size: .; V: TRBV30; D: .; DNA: TGTGCCTGGAGTGGGGTGGAGGGAGGTCAGCCCCAGCATTTT; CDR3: CAWSGVEGGQPQHF
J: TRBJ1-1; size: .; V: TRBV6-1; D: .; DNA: TGTGCCAGCAGCTCTGAGGGCGGCACTGAAGCTTTCTTT; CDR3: CASSSEGGTEAFF
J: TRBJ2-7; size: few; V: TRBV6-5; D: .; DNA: TGTGCCAGCAGTTACGGTCGGGGCTCCTACGAGCAGTACTTC; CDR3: CASSYGRGSYEQYF
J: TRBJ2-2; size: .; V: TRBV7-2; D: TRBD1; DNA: TGTGCCAGCAGCTACCGGACAGGGAACACCGGGGAGCTGTTTTTT; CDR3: CASSYRTGNTGELFF
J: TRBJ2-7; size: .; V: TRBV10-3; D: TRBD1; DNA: TGTGCCGGCCGGGACAGCCTTACCTACGAGCAGTACTTC; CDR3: CAGRDSLTYEQYF
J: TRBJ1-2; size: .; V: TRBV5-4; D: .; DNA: TGTGCCAGCAGTCTCGAGGAGAATGGCTACACCTTC; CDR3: CASSLEENGYTF